Below, one T cell receptor (beta chain) is given with its context. This receptor's antigen is unknown. Base qualities are not at hand, and no much larger clone is one base apart. This record belongs to a study of blood T cell repertoires in COVID-19 (dated by TCRdb to the early 2020s). Context from the whole study: Samples covering the acute and convalescent phases of COVID-19 were provided by collaborators in the United States, Italy and Spain. The material from the prospective study consisted of cDNA or gDNA derived from T cells, B-cell-depleted T cells, or PBMCs. The dataset comprised deeply sampled blood TCRbeta repertoires from subjects exposed to, actively infected with, or recovered from COVID-19. The repertoires were released in a freely available public database intended as a resource for research on the immune response to SARS-CoV-2. The samples were drawn from the first 160 participants of the ongoing ImmuneRACE study and from some 1,300 subjects provided by 6 global collaborators. The sample metadata nearly always contained a de-identified subject ID, COVID-19 status, age in years and sex. Where available, HLA class I and class II types were obtained from metadata supplied by the sample provider rather than from assay-based typing. What the work shows at the level of the full study, not this receptor alone: The quantity of clinical and demographic metadata differed by source and by participant and was supplied without curation.

TCRbeta CDR3 regions were amplified from genomic DNA using the immunoSEQ Assay, a bias-controlled multiplex PCR. For the original study's pipeline: Nucleated cell counts per sample were estimated from amplification of reference gene primers within the assay. To quantify the absolute abundance of each unique TCRbeta CDR3 rearrangement, sequence reads were collapsed and filtered. For each sample, productive Simpson clonality was calculated by taking the square root of Simpson's diversity index across productive rearrangements. TCRdb provides this immuneACCESS table in a form limited to in-frame rearrangements. Some clones are lacking; in checked studies, under half of them reflect an unresolved V gene, and why the rest are absent is not known. V and J calls and clone size are as listed in that table; D and trimming were resolved from the DNA. The sample data list under 300,000 clones, and about four fifths of these were observed just once. Around 2% of the sample comes from the top ten.

CDR1 MGHRA and CDR2 YSYEKL were looked up in the germline V gene. The trim is 8 bases for V and 4 bases for J, with a gap of 17 bases between the germline ends. The CDR3, cysteine through phenylalanine, is 14 amino acids long. The entry retains the CDR3 DNA only, 42 bases that are in frame from base 1. A second Seattle source provided samples from volunteer blood donors who had recovered from COVID-19. Collaborating institutions collected whole blood in K2EDTA tubes following their own protocols. For TCRbeta analysis, collaborator samples were shipped as frozen whole blood, as isolated PBMCs, or as DNA extracted from either sample type.

The receptor's source is a man aged 25-45 years who had recovered from COVID-19. The chain is encoded by TRBV4-1 joined to TRBJ1-1; matching of 6 bases hints at TRBD1 as the D gene. The sample taken for sequencing was peripheral blood. The CDR3 region reads CASRPTGSSTEAFF. The DNA reads as follows: TGCGCCAGCCGACCCACAGGGTCGTCCACTGAAGCTTTCTTT.